What follows are 12 T cell receptor beta chains derived from one specimen sequenced in a study of shared clonotypes between healthy human individuals. Assay: immunoSEQ multiplex PCR; the TCRdb copy retains only in-frame clones and omits some. Among roughly 500,000 clones listed, about 82% were seen once. Specimen: PBMCs. The receptors derive from a woman aged 40-49 years in good health. Some clones in this sample may be carry-over from other donors' samples.

The chain recombines TRBV27 with TRBJ2-5, with 8 nucleotides matching TRBD2. The CDR3 runs to 14 residues. In germline, CDR1 is MNHEY, CDR2 SMNVEV (reference sequence). The V and J ends lost 7 bases and 5 bases, in that order; junction bases with no gene match: 9. The CDR3 nucleotides read TGTGCCAGCACCCCGGGGGGGGCGCGGGAGACCCAGTACTTC. Translation gives CASTPGGARETQYF.

A word on this clone: Since a much larger clone is just one base distant, this may be a read error. The V gene is TRBV9, the J gene TRBJ1-1; D uncertain. The CDR3 has 13 residues. The germline gives CDR1 SGDLS, CDR2 YYNGEE. The CDR3 sequence is CVSSLNRNTEAFF. In nucleotides, the CDR3 is TGTGTCAGCAGCCTCAACAGGAACACTGAAGCTTTCTTT.

The chain couples TRBV11-2 to TRBJ2-5; the D is unclear. Germline V lookup: CDR1 SGHAT, CDR2 FQNNGV. V lost 3 bases to trimming and J lost 5 bases, with 4 bases between them. The CDR3 extends over 11 amino acids. The CDR3 loop reads CASSFYETQYF. The CDR3 nucleotides read TGTGCCAGCAGCTTCTACGAGACCCAGTACTTC.

The chain joins TRBV10-3 to TRBJ1-1; D remains unclear. Trimming cost V 0 bases and J 8 bases, with 7 bases left between them. This CDR3 has 12 amino acids. Germline V gene sequence: CDR1 ENHRY, CDR2 SYGVKD. The CDR3 loop is CAISESIGEAFF. The CDR3 DNA is TGTGCCATCAGTGAGTCAATAGGGGAAGCTTTCTTT.

The chain links TRBV5-4 to TRBJ2-3; TRBD1 is a possible D gene (6 bases). V lost 0 bases to trimming and J lost 2 bases, with 13 bases between them. CDR3 size: 16 residues. The V gene's germline CDR1 is SGHNT and CDR2 YYREEE (reference sequence). The CDR3 spells CASSLDGRGSTDTQYF. For the CDR3, the DNA is TGTGCCAGCAGCTTGGATGGCAGGGGTTCCACAGATACGCAGTATTTT.

The V call is TRBV28, the J call TRBJ2-1; 8 nucleotides line up with TRBD2. In germline, CDR1 is MDHEN, CDR2 SYDVKM. This CDR3 is built from 14 residues. V gave up 5 bases and J gave up 6 bases; unmatched junction bases: 6. As DNA, the CDR3 is TGTGCCAGCAGTCCGCGGGAGGTTGGCAATGAGCAGTTCTTC. Protein product: CASSPREVGNEQFF.

This chain uses TRBV7-9 with TRBJ1-1; D is possibly TRBD1 (6 bases). The germline CDR1 and CDR2 sequences are SEHNR and FQNEAQ (reference sequence). The length of the CDR3 is 15 residues. V shed 3 bases and J shed 1 base, with 12 bases lying between them. The CDR3 DNA reads TGTGCCAGCAGCTTCAGGGGACCTTCGAACACTGAAGCTTTCTTT. This encodes CASSFRGPSNTEAFF.

A note on this clone: Only one base separates this from a far larger clonotype, so it likely reflects a read error. This sample also contains other DNA sequences that code for the same CDR3. The CDR3 here is CAWSRQNTEAFF. CDR3 bases: TGTGCCTGGAGTCGACAAAACACTGAAGCTTTCTTT. The V and J genes are TRBV30 and TRBJ1-1; D remains ambiguous. The CDR3 runs to 12 residues. Trimming removed 2 bases from V and 2 bases from J, with 6 bases in between. From germline, CDR1 is GTSNPN and CDR2 SVGIG (reference sequence). The full variable domain, rest sourced from reference TRBV30 and TRBJ1-1, is SQTIHQWPATLVQPVGSPLSLECTVEGTSNPNLYWYRQAAGRGLQLLFYSVGIGQISSEVPQNLSASRPQDRQFILSSKKLLLSDSGFYLCAWSRQNTEAFFGQGTRLTVV.

J is TRBJ2-7 and V is TRBV9, with 8 bases aligning to TRBD2. The V and J ends lost 4 bases and 2 bases, in that order; junction bases with no gene match: 5. The germline gives CDR1 SGDLS, CDR2 YYNGEE. There are 14 residues in the CDR3. The CDR3 is CASSRTSTTYEQYF. For the CDR3, the DNA is TGTGCCAGCAGCCGGACTAGCACAACCTACGAGCAGTACTTC.

This clone was detected a few times. The rearrangement links TRBV4-3 to TRBJ2-7; 9 nucleotides agree with TRBD2. Germline CDR1 and CDR2: LGHNA and YSLEER. The CDR3 has 15 amino acids. V trimming: 5 bases; J trimming: 5 bases; junction bases outside the gene matches: 10. The CDR3 loop is CASSSTAGGEDEQYF. The CDR3 DNA sequence: TGCGCCAGCAGCTCAACAGCGGGGGGAGAGGACGAGCAGTACTTC.

The chain couples TRBV19 to TRBJ2-1; D might be TRBD1 (5 bases). V shed 3 bases and J shed 2 bases, with 11 bases lying between them. This CDR3 is 15 amino acids long. Per the germline V gene, CDR1 is LNHDA and CDR2 is SQIVND (reference sequence). CDR3 nucleotides: TGTGCCAGTAGTATTGACAGCCTAACCTACAATGAGCAGTTCTTC. Protein sequence: CASSIDSLTYNEQFF.

This chain uses TRBV5-5 with TRBJ1-3; 8 positions match TRBD1. Trimming at V came to 9 bases and at J to 2 bases, leaving 7 bases not matched to a gene. The CDR3 length is 14 residues. Per germline, CDR1 SGHKS and CDR2 YYEKEE (reference sequence). The CDR3: CATAGQVAGNTIYF. CDR3 bases: TGTGCCACCGCGGGACAGGTCGCTGGAAACACCATATATTTT.